This section outlines one T cell receptor (beta chain) sequence together with its context. Its antigen is currently not known. No much larger clone is present one base from it, and per-base qualities are unavailable. The time point label corresponds to: baseline, week 1 (first vaccination visit). The treatment or condition label, as the study defines it: pre-vaccination baseline after standard-of-care therapy. The donors had newly diagnosed IDH1-mutant astrocytomas of WHO grade 3 or 4 that showed loss of nuclear ATRX. The samples were drawn from NOA16, a multicentre, single-arm, open-label phase I trial in Germany that tested a mutant IDH1 peptide vaccine in humans for the first time. Blood drawn at visit V03 was used as the baseline sample for immunogenicity testing. The DNeasy Blood and Tissue Kit was used to extract genomic DNA from EDTA blood for TCRB sequencing. The library was prepared using the immunoSEQ multiplex PCR assay. The hsTCRB Kit was used according to the manufacturer's protocol to amplify rearranged TCR beta chain sequences. TCRB libraries were sequenced on an Illumina MiSeq. As for the original processing: The proprietary platform of the kit vendor was used for demultiplexing, trimming and gene mapping. TCRdb mirrors the immuneACCESS table, restricted to in-frame sequences. Some clones are absent from its copies; in checked studies, under half trace to an unresolved V gene, and the reason for the others is unknown. The V and J calls and clone size were taken over from that table, and D and trimming were inferred from the DNA. The sample data list about 54,000 clones, and about four fifths of these were observed just once. The ten largest clones represent under 20% of the sample.

Reading from cysteine to phenylalanine, the CDR3 counts 14 amino acids. Left in the record is the CDR3 DNA by itself, 42 bases read in frame from the first base. The germline V gene provides CDR1 SNHLY and CDR2 FYNNEI. V gives up 4 bases and J gives up 0 bases, and the segment between their germline ends measures 9 bases. The data were taken from a study of a mutant IDH1 vaccine in newly diagnosed glioma (dated by TCRdb to the early 2020s). With respect to the entire study: Of the roughly 33 treated patients, approximately 62% were male and about 40% were female, and the mean age was roughly 40 years. For exploratory analyses, about 25 treated patients had longitudinal TCRB deep sequencing done wherever samples were available. Six visits were used for peripheral blood collection: V03 (baseline), V05, V07, V10, V12 and V13. Prior to enrollment, standard therapy consisting of radiotherapy alone, temozolomide alone, or radiochemotherapy with temozolomide had been administered to patients, with the combination being received by most patients.

Beyond this particular receptor, the publication reports: The authors noted that analyses of patient blood samples could not be reproduced because of sample limitations. Immune responses induced by the vaccine were seen in approximately 93% of patients across multiple MHC alleles. PBMC samples for TCRB deep sequencing were selected based on availability. Pseudoprogression appeared unrelated to alterations in the top peripheral T cell clonotypes detected by TCRB sequencing.

The sequence is built from TRBV2 and TRBJ1-1; TRBD1 is possibly the D segment (5 matching bases). The sample was PBMCs, taken from a glioma patient treated with radiotherapy, temozolomide or both. The TCR sequence derives from a man between 18 and 29 years old with glioma. The CDR3 has the sequence CASSGPGMNTEAFF. The sequence in DNA is TGTGCCAGCAGTGGGCCAGGGATGAACACTGAAGCTTTCTTT.